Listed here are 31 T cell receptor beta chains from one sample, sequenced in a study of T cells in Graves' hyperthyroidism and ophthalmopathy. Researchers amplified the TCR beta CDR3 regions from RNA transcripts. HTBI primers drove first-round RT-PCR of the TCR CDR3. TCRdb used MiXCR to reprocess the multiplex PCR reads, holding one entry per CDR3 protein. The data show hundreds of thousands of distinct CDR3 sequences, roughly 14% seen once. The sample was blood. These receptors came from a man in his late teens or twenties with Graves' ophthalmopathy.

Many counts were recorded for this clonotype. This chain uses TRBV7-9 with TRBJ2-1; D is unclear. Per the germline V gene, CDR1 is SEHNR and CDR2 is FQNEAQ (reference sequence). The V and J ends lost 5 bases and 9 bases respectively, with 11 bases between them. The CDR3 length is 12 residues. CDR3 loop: CASSPVDGEQFF. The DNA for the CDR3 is TGTGCCAGCAGCCCCGTGGATGGTGAGCAGTTCTTC.

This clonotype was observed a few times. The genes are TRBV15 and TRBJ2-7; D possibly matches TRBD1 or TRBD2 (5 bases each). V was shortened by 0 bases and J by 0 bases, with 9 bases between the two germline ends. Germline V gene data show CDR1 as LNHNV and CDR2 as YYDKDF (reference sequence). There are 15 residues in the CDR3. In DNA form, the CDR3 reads TGTGCCACCAGCAGAGATCGTGGGGGCTCCTACGAGCAGTACTTC. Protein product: CATSRDRGGSYEQYF.

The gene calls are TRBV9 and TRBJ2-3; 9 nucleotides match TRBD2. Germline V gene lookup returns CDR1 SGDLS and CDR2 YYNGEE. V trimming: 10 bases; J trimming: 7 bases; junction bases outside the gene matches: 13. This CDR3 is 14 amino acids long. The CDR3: CAQTLGTSMYTQYF. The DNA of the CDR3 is TGTGCCCAAACGCTGGGGACTAGCATGTATACGCAGTATTTT.

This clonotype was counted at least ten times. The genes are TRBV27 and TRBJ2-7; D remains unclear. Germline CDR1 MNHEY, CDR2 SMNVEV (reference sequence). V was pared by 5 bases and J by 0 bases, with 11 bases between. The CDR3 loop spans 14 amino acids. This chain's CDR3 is CASSDRTGSYEQYF. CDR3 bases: TGTGCCAGCAGTGACCGGACGGGCTCCTACGAGCAGTACTTC.

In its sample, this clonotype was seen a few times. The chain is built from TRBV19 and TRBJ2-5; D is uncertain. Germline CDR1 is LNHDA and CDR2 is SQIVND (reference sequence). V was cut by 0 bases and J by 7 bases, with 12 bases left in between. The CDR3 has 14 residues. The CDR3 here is CASSIDRKDATQYF. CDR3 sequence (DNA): TGTGCCAGTAGTATAGATCGGAAGGACGCGACCCAGTACTTC. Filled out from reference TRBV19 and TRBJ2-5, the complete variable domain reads DGGITQSPKYLFRKEGQNVTLSCEQNLNHDAMYWYRQDPGQGLRLIYYSQIVNDFQKGDIAEGYSVSREKKESFPLTVTSAQKNPTAFYLCASSIDRKDATQYFGPGTRLLVL.

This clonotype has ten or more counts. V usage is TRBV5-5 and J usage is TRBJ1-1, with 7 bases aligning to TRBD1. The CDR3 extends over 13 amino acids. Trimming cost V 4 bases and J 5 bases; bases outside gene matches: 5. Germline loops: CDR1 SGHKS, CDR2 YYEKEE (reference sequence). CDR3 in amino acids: CASSPLDRTEAFF. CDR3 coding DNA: TGTGCCAGCAGCCCCCTGGACAGGACTGAAGCTTTCTTT.

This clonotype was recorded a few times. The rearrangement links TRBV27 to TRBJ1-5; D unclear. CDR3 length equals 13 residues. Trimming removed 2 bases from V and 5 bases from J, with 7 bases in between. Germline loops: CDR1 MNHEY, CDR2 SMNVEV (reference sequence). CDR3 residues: CASSLGSYQPQHF. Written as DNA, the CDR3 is TGTGCCAGCAGTTTAGGGTCCTATCAGCCCCAGCATTTT.

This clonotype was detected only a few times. CDR3 in amino acids: CASSLEGQRVITDTQYF. CDR3 nucleotides: TGTGCCAGCAGCTTAGAGGGGCAGCGGGTAATCACAGATACGCAGTATTTT. V and J are TRBV7-9 and TRBJ2-3; weak D call: TRBD2 (6 bases). There are 17 residues in the CDR3. Per germline, CDR1 SEHNR and CDR2 FQNEAQ (reference sequence). V was clipped by 1 base and J by 2 bases, with 16 bases between them.

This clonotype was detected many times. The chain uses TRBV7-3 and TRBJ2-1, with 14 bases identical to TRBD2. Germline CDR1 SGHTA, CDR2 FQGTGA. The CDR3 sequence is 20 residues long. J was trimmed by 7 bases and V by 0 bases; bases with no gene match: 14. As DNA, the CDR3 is TGTGCCAGCAGCTTAACTAGGGGACTAGCGGGAGTGGGGGATCCTAATGAGCAGTTCTTC. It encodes CASSLTRGLAGVGDPNEQFF.

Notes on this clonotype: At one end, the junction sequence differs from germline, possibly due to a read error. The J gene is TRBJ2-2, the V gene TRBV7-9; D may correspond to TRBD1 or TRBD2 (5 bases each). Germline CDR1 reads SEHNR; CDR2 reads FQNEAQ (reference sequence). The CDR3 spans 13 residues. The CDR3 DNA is TGTGCCAGCAGCTTAGGGGTGACCGGGACCTCGATTTTT. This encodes CASSLGVTGTSIF.

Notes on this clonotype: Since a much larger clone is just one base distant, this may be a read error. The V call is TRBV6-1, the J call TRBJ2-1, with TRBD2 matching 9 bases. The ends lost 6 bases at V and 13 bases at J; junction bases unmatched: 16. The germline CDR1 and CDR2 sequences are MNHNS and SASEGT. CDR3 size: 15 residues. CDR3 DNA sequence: TGTGCCAGCAGCTCCGGGACTAGCAGGATGGAGACCCAGTTCTTC. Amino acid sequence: CASSSGTSRMETQFF.

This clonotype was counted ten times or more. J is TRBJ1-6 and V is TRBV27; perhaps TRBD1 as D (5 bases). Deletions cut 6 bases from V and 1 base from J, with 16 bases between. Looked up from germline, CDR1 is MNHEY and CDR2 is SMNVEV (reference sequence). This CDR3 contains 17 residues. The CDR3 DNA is TGTGCCAGCAGGACTGGGGCTGCCGTATCCTATAATTCACCCCTCCACTTT. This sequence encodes CASRTGAAVSYNSPLHF.

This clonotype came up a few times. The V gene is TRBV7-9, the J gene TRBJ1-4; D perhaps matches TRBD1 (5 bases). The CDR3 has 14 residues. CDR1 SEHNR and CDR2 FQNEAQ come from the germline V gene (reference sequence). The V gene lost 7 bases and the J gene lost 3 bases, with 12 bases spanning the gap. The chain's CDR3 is CASTLTGSNEKLFF. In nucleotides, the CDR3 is TGTGCCAGCACCCTAACAGGATCTAATGAAAAACTGTTTTTT.

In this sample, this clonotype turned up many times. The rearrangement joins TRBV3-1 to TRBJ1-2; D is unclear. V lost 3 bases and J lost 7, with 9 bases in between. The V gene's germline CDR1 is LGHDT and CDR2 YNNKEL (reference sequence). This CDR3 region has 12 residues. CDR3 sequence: CASSHARGGYTF. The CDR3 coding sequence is TGTGCCAGCAGCCATGCAAGAGGTGGCTACACCTTC.

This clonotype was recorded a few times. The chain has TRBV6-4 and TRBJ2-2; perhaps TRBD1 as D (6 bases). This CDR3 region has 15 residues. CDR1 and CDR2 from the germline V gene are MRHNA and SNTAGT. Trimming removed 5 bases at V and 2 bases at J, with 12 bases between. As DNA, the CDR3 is TGTGCCAGCAGTACTGGGACACCAAACACCGGGGAGCTGTTTTTT. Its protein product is CASSTGTPNTGELFF.

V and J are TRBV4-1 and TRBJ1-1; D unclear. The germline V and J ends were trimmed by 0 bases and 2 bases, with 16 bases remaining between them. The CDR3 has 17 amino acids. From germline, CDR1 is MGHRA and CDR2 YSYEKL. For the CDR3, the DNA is TGCGCCAGCAGCCAAGATGAAATCGGCAGATTAAACACTGAAGCTTTCTTT. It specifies CASSQDEIGRLNTEAFF.

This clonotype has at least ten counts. In nucleotides, the CDR3 is TGTGCCAGTAGTCCCCCCTCGGGGGGAGGGCCCTACAATGAGCAGTTCTTC. Translation: CASSPPSGGGPYNEQFF. The chain is built from TRBV19 and TRBJ2-1, with TRBD2 matching over 7 bases. V lost 5 bases to trimming and J lost 2 bases; unmatched junction nucleotides: 12. The CDR3 length is 17 residues. Germline loops: CDR1 LNHDA, CDR2 SQIVND (reference sequence).

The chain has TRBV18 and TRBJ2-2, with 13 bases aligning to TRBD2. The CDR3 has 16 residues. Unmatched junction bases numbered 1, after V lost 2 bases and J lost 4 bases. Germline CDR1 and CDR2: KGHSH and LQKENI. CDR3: CASSPRTSGGTGELFF. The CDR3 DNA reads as TGTGCCAGCTCACCAAGGACTAGCGGGGGCACCGGGGAGCTGTTTTTT.

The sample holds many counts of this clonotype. The DNA for the CDR3 is TGTGCCAGCAGCCACACTAGCCCTAGCTCCTACAATGAGCAGTTCTTC. As protein: CASSHTSPSSYNEQFF. The V and J genes are TRBV7-6 and TRBJ2-1; the D gene is possibly TRBD2 (6 bases). The CDR3 contains 16 residues. Germline values: CDR1 SGHVS, CDR2 FNYEAQ. Trimming took off 5 bases at V and 0 bases at J, with 14 bases between the two ends.

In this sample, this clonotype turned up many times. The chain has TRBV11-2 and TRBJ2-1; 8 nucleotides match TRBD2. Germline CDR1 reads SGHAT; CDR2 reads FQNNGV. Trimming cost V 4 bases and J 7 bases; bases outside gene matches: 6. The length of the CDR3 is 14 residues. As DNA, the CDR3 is TGTGCCAGCAGCTCGGGACTAGATGAAAATGAGCAGTTCTTC. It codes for CASSSGLDENEQFF.

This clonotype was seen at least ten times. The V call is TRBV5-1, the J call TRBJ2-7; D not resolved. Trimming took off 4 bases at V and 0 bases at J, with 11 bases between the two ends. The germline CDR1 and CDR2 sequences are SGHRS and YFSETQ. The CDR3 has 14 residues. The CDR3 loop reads CASSLRVYSYEQYF. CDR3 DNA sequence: TGCGCCAGCAGCCTTCGGGTTTACTCCTACGAGCAGTACTTC.

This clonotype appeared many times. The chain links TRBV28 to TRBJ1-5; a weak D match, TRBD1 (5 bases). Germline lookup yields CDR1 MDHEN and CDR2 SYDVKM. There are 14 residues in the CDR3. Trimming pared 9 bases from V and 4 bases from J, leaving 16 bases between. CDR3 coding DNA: TGTGCCAGTGCGTCTGGGGGTCAAAATCAGCCCCAGCATTTT. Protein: CASASGGQNQPQHF. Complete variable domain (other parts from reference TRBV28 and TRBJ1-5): DVKVTQSSRYLVKRTGEKVFLECVQDMDHENMFWYRQDPGLGLRLIYFSYDVKMKEKGDIPEGYSVSREKKERFSLILESASTNQTSMYLCASASGGQNQPQHFGDGTRLSIL.

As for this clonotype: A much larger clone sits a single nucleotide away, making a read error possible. The CDR3 coding sequence is TGTGCCTGCAGTACGGAGACCCAGTACTTC. Translation gives CACSTETQYF. This rearrangement joins TRBV28 to TRBJ2-5; D remains ambiguous. CDR3 size: 10 residues. CDR1 and CDR2 (germline): MDHEN, SYDVKM.

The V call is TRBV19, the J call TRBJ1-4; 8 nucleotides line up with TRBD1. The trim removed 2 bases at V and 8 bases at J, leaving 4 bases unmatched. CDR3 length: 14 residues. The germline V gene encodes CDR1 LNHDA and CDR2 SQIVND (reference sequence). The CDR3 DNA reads TGTGCCAGTAGTATACAGGGGGCGCGAGAAAAACTGTTTTTT. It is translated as CASSIQGAREKLFF.

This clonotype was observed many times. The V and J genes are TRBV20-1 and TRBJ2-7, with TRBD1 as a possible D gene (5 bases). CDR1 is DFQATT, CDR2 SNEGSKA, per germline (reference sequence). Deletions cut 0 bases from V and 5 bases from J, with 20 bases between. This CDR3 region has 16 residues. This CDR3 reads CSARDAFQGSSHEQYF. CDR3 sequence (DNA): TGCAGTGCTAGAGATGCATTTCAGGGCTCGTCCCACGAGCAGTACTTC.

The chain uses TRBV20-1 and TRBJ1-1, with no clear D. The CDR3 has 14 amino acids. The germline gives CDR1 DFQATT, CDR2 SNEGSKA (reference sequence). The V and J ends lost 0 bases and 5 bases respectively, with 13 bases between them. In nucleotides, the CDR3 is TGCAGTGCTAGAGAGGCGGGCCCGAAGACTGAAGCTTTCTTT. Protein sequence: CSAREAGPKTEAFF.

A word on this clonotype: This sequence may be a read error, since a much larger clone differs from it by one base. The CDR3 is CAGSLMDEQFF. As DNA, the CDR3 is TGTGCCGGCAGCTTAATGGATGAGCAGTTCTTC. V and J are TRBV7-3 and TRBJ2-1; D is unclear. This CDR3 is 11 amino acids long. The germline V gene has CDR1 SGHTA and CDR2 FQGTGA.

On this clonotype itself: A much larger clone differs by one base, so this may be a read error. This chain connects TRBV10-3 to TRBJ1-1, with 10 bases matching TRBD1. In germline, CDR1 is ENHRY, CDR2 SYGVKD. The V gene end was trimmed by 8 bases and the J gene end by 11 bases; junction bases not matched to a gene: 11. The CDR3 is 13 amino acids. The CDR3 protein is CAIGAGQGSLAFF. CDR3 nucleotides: TGTGCCATCGGGGCGGGACAGGGGAGTCTGGCTTTCTTT.

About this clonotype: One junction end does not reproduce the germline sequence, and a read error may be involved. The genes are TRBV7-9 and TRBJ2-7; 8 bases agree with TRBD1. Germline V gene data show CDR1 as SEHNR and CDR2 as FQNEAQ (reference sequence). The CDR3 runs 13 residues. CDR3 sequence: CASSSRGRYEQCF. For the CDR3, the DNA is TGTGCCAGCAGCTCCAGGGGGCGATACGAGCAGTGCTTC. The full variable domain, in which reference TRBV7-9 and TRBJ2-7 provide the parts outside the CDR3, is DTGVSQNPRHKITKRGQNVTFRCDPISEHNRLYWYRQTLGQGPEFLTYFQNEAQLEKSRLLSDRFSAERPKGSFSTLEIQRTEQGDSAMYLCASSSRGRYEQCFGPGTRLTVT.

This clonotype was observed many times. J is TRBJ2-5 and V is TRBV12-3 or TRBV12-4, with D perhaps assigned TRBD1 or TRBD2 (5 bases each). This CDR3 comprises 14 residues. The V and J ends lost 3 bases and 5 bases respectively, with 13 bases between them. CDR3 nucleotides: TGTGCCAGCAGTTTGGACGGGGCCGACGAGACCCAGTACTTC. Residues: CASSLDGADETQYF.

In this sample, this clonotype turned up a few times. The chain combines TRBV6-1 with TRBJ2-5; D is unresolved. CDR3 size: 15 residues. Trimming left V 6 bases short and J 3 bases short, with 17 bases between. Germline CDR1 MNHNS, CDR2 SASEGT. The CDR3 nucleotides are TGTGCCAGCAGCTCCGAGACTCGAGAAAAAGAGACCCAGTACTTC. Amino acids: CASSSETREKETQYF.